The 4 T cell receptor beta chains below were found in one sample sequenced in a study of identical twins. Using its own MiXCR run on the 5' RACE reads, TCRdb lists one record per CDR3 protein. Of hundreds of thousands of distinct CDR3 sequences listed, 5.5% to 6.5% are singletons. Specimen: naive T cells sorted from blood. These receptors all stem from a young man in good health.

At least ten counts were recorded for this clonotype. The chain carries TRBV20-1 and TRBJ2-1; 7 bases align to TRBD2. The V gene's germline CDR1 is DFQATT and CDR2 SNEGSKA (reference sequence). The CDR3 runs to 15 residues. V shed 1 base, J shed 3 bases, and the junction held 6 bases outside the gene matches. CDR3 sequence reads: CSARVAQRDYNEQFF. CDR3 nucleotides: TGCAGTGCTAGAGTCGCGCAGCGGGACTACAATGAGCAGTTCTTC.

This clonotype was counted ten times or more. CDR3 coding DNA: TGTGCCAGCAGTCCCGATGGCCTGGGGAATCAGCCCCAGCATTTT. Protein product: CASSPDGLGNQPQHF. The chain carries TRBV6-2 or TRBV6-3 and TRBJ1-5, with D unclear. Germline assignment: CDR1 MNHEY and CDR2 SVGEGT. CDR3 length: 15 residues. V lost 5 bases to trimming and J lost 4 bases, with 15 bases between them.

At least ten counts were recorded for this clonotype. This chain connects TRBV20-1 to TRBJ2-1; D is undetermined. Trimming left V 3 bases short and J 0 bases short, with 15 bases between. In germline, CDR1 is DFQATT, CDR2 SNEGSKA (reference sequence). This CDR3 comprises 16 residues. The CDR3 spells CSAREWTDSSYNEQFF. DNA of the CDR3: TGCAGTGCTAGGGAATGGACGGATAGCTCCTACAATGAGCAGTTCTTC.

This clonotype has a count of ten or more. This chain uses TRBV29-1 with TRBJ2-1; 10 bases line up with TRBD2. The germline V gene encodes CDR1 SQVTM and CDR2 ANQGSEA. V lost 0 bases and J lost 4; bases outside the gene matches: 9. The CDR3 runs 17 residues. CDR3 coding DNA: TGCAGCGTTGAAGATTTAAGCGGGAGGGCCATGTACAATGAGCAGTTCTTC. It codes for CSVEDLSGRAMYNEQFF.